A selection of T cell receptor beta chains follows, all from one sample in a study of T cell repertoires in cytomegalovirus infection. Antigens of these TCRs are unknown. Using its own MiXCR run on the reads, TCRdb lists one record per CDR3 protein. The table has roughly 800,000 distinct CDR3 sequences, under 35% seen once. The sequences come from cultured CD8+ T cells from PBMCs, collected from culture after CMV antigen stimulation. The receptors originated from a human donor in good health (CMV status not recorded). Some clones in this sample may be carry-over from other donors' samples. Each CDR3 is given with its conserved first and last residue. Fields, in order: J gene, V gene, clone size, D gene, CDR3 DNA, CDR3 protein. D genes are given only for firm matches. Size is omitted from some rows. Given values are once, few, many or a class for expanded clones.

TRBJ1-4 TRBV7-9 few TRBD1 TGTGCCAGCAGCCGTCGTAACTCACAGGGGAGGCATGAAAAACTGTTTTTT CASSRRNSQGRHEKLFF
TRBJ2-3 TRBV27 - - TGTGCCAGCAGAGATTGGACAGATACGCAGTATTTT CASRDWTDTQYF
TRBJ2-1 TRBV6-5 few - TGTGCCAGCAGTTACTCGAGGTTGGGGGCCACCTACAATGAGCAGTTCTTC CASSYSRLGATYNEQFF
TRBJ2-5 TRBV6-6 - TRBD1 TGTGCCAGCAGTTACGCTGGACAGGGAGAGACCCAGTACTTC CASSYAGQGETQYF
TRBJ1-2 TRBV19 - - TGTGCCACTACGGACAGATCCTATGGCTACACCTTC CATTDRSYGYTF
TRBJ2-5 TRBV7-3 - TRBD2 TGTGCCAGCAGCCGGGGCGGGGGATTGGGGGAGACCCAGTACTTC CASSRGGGLGETQYF
TRBJ1-4 TRBV7-9 few TRBD1 TGTGCCAGCATCCCACCGGACAGGGAGGAAAAACTGTTTTTT CASIPPDREEKLFF
TRBJ1-2 TRBV19 - - TGTGCCAGTTTACCAGAACCAGGGTTAGGTACGGGCTACACCTTC CASLPEPGLGTGYTF
TRBJ1-5 TRBV27 many TRBD1 TGTGCCAGCAGTTCGACAGGGTGGGGCAATCAGCCCCAGCATTTT CASSSTGWGNQPQHF
TRBJ2-7 TRBV18 - - TGTGCCAGCTCACCTGAGGGGAACCTCTACGAGCAGTACTTC CASSPEGNLYEQYF
TRBJ2-3 TRBV5-6 - - TGTGCCAGCAGCTTGGGACGAATACGGGGAGATACGCAGTATTTT CASSLGRIRGDTQYF
TRBJ1-2 TRBV6-5 - - TGTGCCAGCGGAGTAGCGGGAGACTATGGCTACACCTTC CASGVAGDYGYTF
TRBJ2-7 TRBV15 - TRBD2 TGTGCCACCAGCAGAGATCTTCGGCGGGGGGGCCTATTCTCCTACGAGCAGTACTTC CATSRDLRRGGLFSYEQYF
TRBJ2-5 TRBV5-8 - TRBD1 TGTGCCAGCAGCTTCAGGGGGCGGTCAGGCCAAGAGACCCAGTACTTC CASSFRGRSGQETQYF
TRBJ1-2 TRBV12-3/TRBV12-4 many - TGTGCCCAGGGGCGGGGCGTCTATGGCTACACCTTC CAQGRGVYGYTF
TRBJ1-1 TRBV5-6 once - TGTGCCAGCAGCTGGGGGACAACTGAAGCTTTCTTT CASSWGTTEAFF
TRBJ2-7 TRBV4-1 - - TGCGCCAGCAGCCAAGGGGTGGTAACCTACGAGCAGTACTTC CASSQGVVTYEQYF
TRBJ2-1 TRBV15 - - TGTGCCACCAGTGGGGCGTGGGCAACCCCTGTTGAGCAGTTCTTC CATSGAWATPVEQFF
TRBJ2-5 TRBV7-6 - - TGTGCCAGCAGCCGACTAACGGGGGTACAAGAGACCCAGTACTTC CASSRLTGVQETQYF
TRBJ2-1 TRBV27 - - TGTGCCAGCAATCCGGTCCTCCCCCTGCAGTTCTTC CASNPVLPLQFF
TRBJ1-1 TRBV6-1 few TRBD1 TGTGCCAGCAGCGCGGACAGGTCCGGGGACACTGAAGCTTTCTTT CASSADRSGDTEAFF
TRBJ1-5 TRBV2 - TRBD1 TGTGCCAGCAGTATGACAGGGGGTGGTCAGCCCCAGCATTTT CASSMTGGGQPQHF
TRBJ1-1 TRBV12-3/TRBV12-4 - - TGTGCCAGCAGCTTTGGGGAGGCGCGCACTGAAGCTTTCTTT CASSFGEARTEAFF
TRBJ1-2 TRBV12-3/TRBV12-4 - - TGTGCCAGCAGCCCGTTACTCCTCGGAACCATCTACACCTTC CASSPLLLGTIYTF
TRBJ2-6 TRBV6-5 - - TGTGCCAGCATTTTAGCTAATCGTTGTTCCTCTGGGGCCAACGTCCTGACTTTC CASILANRCSSGANVLTF
TRBJ2-1 TRBV4-3 - - TGCGCCAGCAGCGGTCCCGGGTTGGATGAGCAGTTCTTC CASSGPGLDEQFF
TRBJ1-4 TRBV27 few - TGTGCCAGCACCGGGGGACCCTTGGTGGGAAAACTGTTTTTT CASTGGPLVGKLFF
TRBJ2-3 TRBV15 few - TGTGCCACCAGTTATCTTGAGTCAGATACGCAGTATTTT CATSYLESDTQYF
TRBJ1-2 TRBV11-2 few - TGTGCCAGCAGCACACTGAGTGCCGGGGGAGGCTACACCTTC CASSTLSAGGGYTF
TRBJ2-1 TRBV12-3/TRBV12-4 - - TGTGCCAGCAGTTTAGCACACGGTGGCGATGAGCAGTTCTTC CASSLAHGGDEQFF
TRBJ2-5 TRBV4-1 few - TGCGCCAGCAGCCAAGATATCAGGGGACAAGAGACCCAGTACTTC CASSQDIRGQETQYF
TRBJ2-1 TRBV28 few TRBD2 TGTGCCAGCAGTTTTACATCGGGGGGGACCTACAATGAGCAGTTCTTC CASSFTSGGTYNEQFF
TRBJ1-1 TRBV6-1 - TRBD1 TGTGCCAGCAGTGAACAGGGGGTATTGAACACTGAAGCTTTCTTT CASSEQGVLNTEAFF
TRBJ2-1 TRBV7-9 few TRBD2 TGTGCCAGCAGCACACCCGCTAGCGGGGGAGCTTACAATGAGCAGTTCTTC CASSTPASGGAYNEQFF
TRBJ1-2 TRBV27 - TRBD1 TGTGCCAGCAGTCCACCGACAGGGAAAATCGATGGCTACACCTTC CASSPPTGKIDGYTF
TRBJ2-6 TRBV5-6 few TRBD1 TGTGCCAGCAGCTTGGAGACAGGGGGGTACTCTGGGGCCAACGTCCTGACTTTC CASSLETGGYSGANVLTF
TRBJ2-2 TRBV27 - TRBD2 TGTGCCAGCAGTTTGGTGCGGGGGGGTGTGGAGCTGTTTTTT CASSLVRGGVELFF
TRBJ2-1 TRBV7-6 few TRBD1 TGTGCCAGCAGCTTATTGCTGCCCGGGACAGGGAGCTCCTACAATGAGCAGTTCTTC CASSLLLPGTGSSYNEQFF
TRBJ2-5 TRBV19 - - TGTGCCAGTAGTATAGTTTGGGGGCCCCAAGAGACCCAGTACTTC CASSIVWGPQETQYF
TRBJ2-7 TRBV6-6 - - TGTGCCAGCAGACCCGGGTCAGGGGTCTACGAGCAGTACTTC CASRPGSGVYEQYF
TRBJ2-1 TRBV6-2/TRBV6-3 - - TGTGCCAGCAGTTACGTTCGCAATGAGCAGTTCTTC CASSYVRNEQFF
TRBJ2-1 TRBV4-2 - - TGTGCCAGCAGCCAAGATGAGGACAATGAGCAGTTCTTC CASSQDEDNEQFF
TRBJ2-1 TRBV7-3 - - TGTGCCAGCAGCTCTCATGTCGGGGGCTACGAGCAGTTCTTC CASSSHVGGYEQFF
TRBJ2-5 TRBV7-2 - - TGTGCCAGCAGCTCGTCCTTACGGCAAGAGACCCAGTACTTC CASSSSLRQETQYF
TRBJ1-4 TRBV7-8 few TRBD1 TGTGCCAGCAGCTTGTACAGGGGGCGGAATGAAAAACTGTTTTTT CASSLYRGRNEKLFF
TRBJ2-1 TRBV7-6 - TRBD2 TGTGCCAGCAGCCCTAGAGCGGGGGGGCCTGAGCAGTTCTTC CASSPRAGGPEQFF